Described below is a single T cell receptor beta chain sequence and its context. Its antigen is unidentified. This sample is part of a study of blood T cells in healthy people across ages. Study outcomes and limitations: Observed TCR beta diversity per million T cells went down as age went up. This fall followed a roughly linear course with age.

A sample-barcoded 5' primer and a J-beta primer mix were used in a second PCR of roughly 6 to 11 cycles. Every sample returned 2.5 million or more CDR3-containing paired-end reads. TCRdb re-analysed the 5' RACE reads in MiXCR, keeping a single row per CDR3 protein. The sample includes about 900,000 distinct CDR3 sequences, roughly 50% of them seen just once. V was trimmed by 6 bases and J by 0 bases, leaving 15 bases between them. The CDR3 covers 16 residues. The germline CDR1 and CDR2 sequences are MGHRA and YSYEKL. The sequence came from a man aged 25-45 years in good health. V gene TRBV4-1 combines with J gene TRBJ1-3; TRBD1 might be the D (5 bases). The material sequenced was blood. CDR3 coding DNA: TGCGCCAGCAGACTAGACAGCTACAGCTCTGGAAACACCATATATTTT. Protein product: CASRLDSYSSGNTIYF.